A selection of T cell receptor beta chains follows, all from one sample in a study of cytomegalovirus exposure and HLA in healthy donors. This table comes from immunoSEQ multiplex PCR, and its TCRdb copy is limited to in-frame clones, with some not included. Here the sample spans 65,000 to 75,000 clones, roughly two thirds being singletons. The sample was PBMCs. Receptor source: a woman younger than 45 in good health and CMV-seronegative. The CDR3 runs from the conserved cysteine through the conserved F or W. Fields, in order: clone size, V gene, J gene, D gene, CDR3 protein, CDR3 DNA. D genes are given only for firm matches. Clone size is shown for a subset of rows, as once, few, many or a class of expanded clone.

NA	TRBV9	TRBJ1-4	NA	CASSVGANEKLFF	TGTGCCAGCAGCGTAGGAGCTAATGAAAAACTGTTTTTT
NA	TRBV7-9	TRBJ2-5	TRBD2	CASSSFRLAVSQETQYF	TGTGCCAGCAGCTCTTTCCGACTAGCAGTATCCCAAGAGACCCAGTACTTC
NA	TRBV28	TRBJ2-7	NA	CASSLQGYEQYF	TGTGCCAGCAGTTTACAGGGGTACGAGCAGTACTTC
NA	TRBV20-1	TRBJ2-1	NA	CSARRGQEQFF	TGCAGTGCTAGGCGCGGTCAGGAGCAGTTCTTC
NA	TRBV11-2	TRBJ2-1	NA	CASSLSRLATSSYNEQFF	TGTGCCAGCAGCTTAAGTCGTCTAGCCACCTCCTCCTACAATGAGCAGTTCTTC
NA	TRBV7-9	TRBJ2-1	NA	CASSQPGEQFF	TGTGCCAGCAGCCAGCCGGGGGAGCAGTTCTTC
NA	TRBV7-2	TRBJ2-7	NA	CASSSGGGRRIYEQYF	TGTGCCAGCAGCTCGGGAGGGGGCAGACGGATCTACGAGCAGTACTTC
once	TRBV6-1	TRBJ1-5	TRBD1	CASRGNRQGAQPQHF	TGTGCCAGCAGGGGAAACCGACAGGGGGCTCAGCCCCAGCATTTT
NA	TRBV11-2	TRBJ2-7	TRBD2	CASSLSTSGVGEQYF	TGTGCCAGCAGCTTATCGACTAGCGGGGTTGGCGAGCAGTACTTC
NA	TRBV4-2	TRBJ2-3	TRBD2	CASSEWTSGGVDTQYF	TGTGCCAGCAGCGAATGGACTAGCGGGGGGGTAGATACGCAGTATTTT
few	TRBV12-5	TRBJ2-7	TRBD1	CASGLGRQGYEQYF	TGTGCTAGTGGTTTGGGCCGACAGGGGTACGAGCAGTACTTC
few	TRBV7-9	TRBJ2-1	TRBD2	CASSLVAGGPPEQFF	TGTGCCAGCAGCTTAGTTGCGGGGGGGCCCCCTGAGCAGTTCTTC
NA	TRBV2	TRBJ1-1	NA	CASSPRNTEAFF	TGTGCCAGCAGTCCGAGGAACACTGAAGCTTTCTTT
NA	TRBV5-6	TRBJ1-6	NA	CASSSTRNSPLHF	TGTGCCAGCAGCTCGACACGGAATTCACCCCTCCACTTT
NA	TRBV30	TRBJ1-2	TRBD1	CAWSVGTGASEGYTF	TGTGCCTGGAGTGTGGGGACAGGGGCTTCGGAGGGCTACACCTTC
NA	TRBV7-3	TRBJ2-2	NA	CASSLNPTNTGELFF	TGTGCCAGCAGCTTAAACCCCACTAACACCGGGGAGCTGTTTTTT
few	TRBV11-2	TRBJ1-2	NA	CASSPEGSGRYGYTF	TGTGCCAGCAGCCCCGAGGGCTCAGGAAGGTACGGCTACACCTTC
NA	TRBV9	TRBJ2-3	TRBD2	CASSVALAGPDGTQYF	TGTGCCAGCAGCGTAGCCCTAGCGGGGCCCGACGGGACGCAGTATTTT
NA	TRBV11-1	TRBJ1-1	NA	CASSLEGADTEAFF	TGTGCCAGCAGCTTAGAAGGAGCCGACACTGAAGCTTTCTTT
NA	TRBV11-3	TRBJ1-1	NA	CASSDRYTEAFF	TGTGCCAGCAGCGACAGGTACACTGAAGCTTTCTTT
NA	TRBV4-2	TRBJ1-5	NA	CASSLEYGREDQPQHF	TGTGCCAGCAGCTTGGAGTACGGCAGGGAAGATCAGCCCCAGCATTTT
few	TRBV5-1	TRBJ1-1	NA	CASSLAGQRNTEAFF	TGCGCCAGCAGCTTGGCTGGACAGAGGAACACTGAAGCTTTCTTT
NA	TRBV5-4	TRBJ1-2	NA	CASNPGAGGYTF	TGTGCCAGCAACCCAGGGGCGGGTGGCTACACCTTC
NA	TRBV7-9	TRBJ1-6	NA	CASSLDFRGSPLHF	TGTGCCAGCAGCTTAGACTTTAGAGGCTCACCCCTCCACTTT
NA	TRBV5-4	TRBJ2-5	TRBD2	CASSLPSGGEETQYF	TGTGCCAGCAGCTTACCTAGCGGGGGGGAAGAGACCCAGTACTTC
once	TRBV6-1	TRBJ1-2	TRBD1	CASSRGQGNGYTF	TGTGCCAGCAGCCGAGGACAGGGGAATGGCTACACCTTC
NA	TRBV28	TRBJ1-5	NA	CASSLTDNNQPQHF	TGTGCCAGCAGTTTAACTGACAACAATCAGCCCCAGCATTTT
NA	TRBV28	TRBJ1-1	TRBD1	CASSSTLTGITEAFF	TGTGCCAGCAGTTCGACCCTGACAGGGATCACTGAAGCTTTCTTT
NA	TRBV28	TRBJ2-1	TRBD2	CASSQPAGAYNEQFF	TGTGCCAGCAGTCAGCCAGCGGGGGCCTACAATGAGCAGTTCTTC
NA	TRBV28	TRBJ1-2	NA	CASTWAPFYGYTF	TGTGCCAGCACCTGGGCACCTTTCTATGGCTACACCTTC
NA	TRBV18	TRBJ2-7	NA	CASSPRQIIHEQYF	TGTGCCAGCTCACCGCGGCAGATTATCCACGAGCAGTACTTC
NA	TRBV5-1	TRBJ2-2	NA	CASSWGGAAGTGELFF	TGCGCCAGCAGCTGGGGAGGAGCGGCGGGTACCGGGGAGCTGTTTTTT
NA	TRBV11-3	TRBJ2-5	NA	CPRGETQYF	TGCCCCCGGGGGGAGACCCAGTACTTC
NA	TRBV29-1	TRBJ2-7	NA	CSVSGALEPYEQYF	TGCAGCGTTTCAGGGGCACTGGAGCCCTACGAGCAGTACTTC
NA	TRBV6-5	TRBJ1-1	NA	CASSYWDAGRDTEAFF	TGTGCCAGCAGTTACTGGGACGCGGGGCGGGACACTGAAGCTTTCTTT
NA	TRBV6-5	TRBJ2-7	TRBD1	CASSFSDRVPSYEQYF	TGTGCCAGCAGTTTTAGTGACAGGGTTCCCTCCTACGAGCAGTACTTC
once	TRBV11-2	TRBJ1-2	TRBD1	CASSLARGTGTYGYTF	TGTGCCAGCAGCTTAGCACGAGGGACAGGGACCTATGGCTACACCTTC
NA	TRBV5-6	TRBJ1-4	NA	CASRGLGQSNEKLFF	TGTGCCAGCAGGGGCCTGGGCCAGAGTAATGAAAAACTGTTTTTT
NA	TRBV2	TRBJ2-7	NA	CASSSPPGGLPYEQYF	TGTGCCAGCAGCTCCCCCCCCGGGGGGCTGCCCTACGAGCAGTACTTC
few	TRBV5-1	TRBJ1-1	NA	CASRPQVNTEAFF	TGCGCCAGCAGACCACAAGTGAACACTGAAGCTTTCTTT
NA	TRBV7-9	TRBJ1-5	NA	CASSLARDLQPQHF	TGTGCCAGCAGCTTGGCCAGGGATCTCCAGCCCCAGCATTTT
NA	TRBV2	TRBJ2-7	NA	CASSPEVYEQYF	TGTGCCAGCAGTCCCGAGGTCTACGAGCAGTACTTC
once	TRBV19	TRBJ2-5	TRBD2	CASSTLGLAETQYF	TGTGCCAGTAGTACCCTAGGACTAGCCGAGACCCAGTACTTC
NA	TRBV5-6	TRBJ2-1	NA	CASSLVGGTSYNEQFF	TGTGCCAGCAGCTTGGTTGGCGGGACCTCCTACAATGAGCAGTTCTTC
NA	TRBV15	TRBJ1-4	TRBD1	CATSPRTGFEKLFF	TGTGCCACCAGCCCCCGGACAGGGTTTGAAAAACTGTTTTTT